This T cell receptor (beta chain) was retrieved from a study of T cells in localized non-small cell lung cancer. The CDR3 sequence is 13 residues long. Germline V gives CDR1 SGHDT, CDR2 YYEEEE. The germline V and J ends were trimmed by 4 bases and 0 bases, with 7 bases remaining between them. Concerning this clone itself: Antigen specificity is unknown.

Study outcomes and limitations: A median of 57 of the top 100 tumor clones appeared in adjacent lung, which was paired and uninvolved. A raised T cell density in blood coincided with lengthier overall survival. There was higher T cell clonality in uninvolved adjacent lung than in tumor, and it was highest there.

Clones were read by immunoSEQ multiplex PCR, and TCRdb kept only the in-frame ones, dropping some. The table lists tens of thousands of clones, around 86% of them singletons. The rearrangement links TRBV5-6 to TRBJ1-1; the D is unclear. The TCR sequence derives from a woman between 35 and 70 years old with stage I lung adenocarcinoma. Sequenced here: peripheral blood, sampled before any cancer treatment. The CDR3 is CASSLDLNTEAFF. The CDR3 DNA is TGTGCCAGCAGCCTGGACCTGAACACTGAAGCTTTCTTT.